This TCR beta chain was identified in a study of shared clonotypes between healthy human individuals. Study-wide findings and caveats: How much donors shared clonotypes was expected to be affected by sequencing depth.

Genomic DNA (from each subset) was split evenly across several immunoSEQ plates. Some clones are missing from TCRdb's copy, which holds only in-frame ones; the method was immunoSEQ multiplex PCR. Of over a million clones listed, around 97% are singletons. As concerns this clone: Its antigen is currently unknown.

Trimming left V 2 bases short and J 10 bases short, with 22 bases between. The germline CDR1 and CDR2 sequences are SGDLS and YYNGEE. This CDR3 has 16 residues. The chain joins TRBV9 to TRBJ2-1; D is possibly TRBD2 (7 bases). The sequenced sample was naive CD4+ T cells sorted from blood. Subset reported: CD45RA+ positively selected. The TCR sequence derives from a man between 25 and 39 years old in good health. The chain's CDR3 is CASSVGGTGQPWEQFF. The CDR3 DNA reads as TGTGCCAGCAGCGTCGGGGGGACTGGACAGCCTTGGGAGCAGTTCTTC. Supplemented by reference TRBV9 and TRBJ2-1, the full variable domain reads DSGVTQTPKHLITATGQRVTLRCSPRSGDLSVYWYQQSLDQGLQFLIQYYNGEERAKGNILERFSAQQFPDLHSELNLSSLELGDSALYFCASSVGGTGQPWEQFFGPGTRLTVL.